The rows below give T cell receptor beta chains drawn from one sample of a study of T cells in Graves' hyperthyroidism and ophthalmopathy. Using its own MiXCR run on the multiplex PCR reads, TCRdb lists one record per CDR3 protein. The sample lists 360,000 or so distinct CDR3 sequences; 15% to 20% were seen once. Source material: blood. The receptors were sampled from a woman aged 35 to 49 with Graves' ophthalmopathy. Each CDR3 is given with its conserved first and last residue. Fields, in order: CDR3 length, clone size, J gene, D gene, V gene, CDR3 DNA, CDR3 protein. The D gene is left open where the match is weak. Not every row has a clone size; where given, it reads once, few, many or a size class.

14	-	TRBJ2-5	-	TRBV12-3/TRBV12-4	TGTGCCAGCAGTTTAGCCGGAGGCCGAGAGACCCAGTACTTC	CASSLAGGRETQYF
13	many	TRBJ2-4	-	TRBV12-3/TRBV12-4	TGTGCCAGCAGTTTCAAAGCCAAAAACATTCAGTACTTC	CASSFKAKNIQYF
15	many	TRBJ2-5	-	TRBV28	TGTGCCAGCAGTCCACCCGGAGGGTTCGGGGAGACCCAGTACTTC	CASSPPGGFGETQYF
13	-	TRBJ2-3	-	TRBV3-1	TGTGCCAGCAGCCAAGAGCTGACAGATACGCAGTATTTT	CASSQELTDTQYF
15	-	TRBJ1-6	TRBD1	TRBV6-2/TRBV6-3	TGTGCCAGCAGTTACCGACAGGGTTCTGGGTCACCCCTCCACTTT	CASSYRQGSGSPLHF
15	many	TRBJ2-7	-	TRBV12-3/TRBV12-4	TGTGCCAGCAGTTCCCTGGTGAGGGGGGCCTACGAGCAGTACTTC	CASSSLVRGAYEQYF
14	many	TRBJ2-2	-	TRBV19	TGTGCCAGTCAAGTAGGGCCGACCCCCGGGGAGCTGTTTTTT	CASQVGPTPGELFF
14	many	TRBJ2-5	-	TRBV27	TGTGCCAGCAGTCCCCAGGGCCGCGGGCGGACCCAGTACTTC	CASSPQGRGRTQYF
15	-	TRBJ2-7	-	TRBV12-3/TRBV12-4	TGTGCCAGCAGTCCAGACAGATTCCTTCAATACGAGCAGTACTTC	CASSPDRFLQYEQYF
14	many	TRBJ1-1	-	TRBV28	TGTGCCAGCAGTCCCCGGCCTGGGATCGCTGAAGCTTTCTTT	CASSPRPGIAEAFF
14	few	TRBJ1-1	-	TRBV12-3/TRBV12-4	TGTGCCAGCAGTTTAAAAGGCGCGTACACTGAAGCTTTCTTT	CASSLKGAYTEAFF
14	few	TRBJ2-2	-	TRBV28	TGTGCCAGCAGCCCCCGTCGGGGCACCGGGGAGCTGTTTTTT	CASSPRRGTGELFF
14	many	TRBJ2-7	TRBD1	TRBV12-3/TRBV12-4	TGTGCCAGCAGCCCTGGACAGGGGGCGACCGAGCAGTACTTC	CASSPGQGATEQYF
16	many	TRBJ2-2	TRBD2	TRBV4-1	TGCGCCAGCAGCCAAGGACTAGCGGGAGTACACGGGGAGCTGTTTTTT	CASSQGLAGVHGELFF
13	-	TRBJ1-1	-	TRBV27	TGTGCCAGCAGCTCAGGGGAGAGGAGTGAAGCTTCCTTT	CASSSGERSEASF
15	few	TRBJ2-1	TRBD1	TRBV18	TGTGCCAGCTCACCACCAGGGGGCCTAGGGAATGAGCAGTTCTTC	CASSPPGGLGNEQFF
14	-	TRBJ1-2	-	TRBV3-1	TGTGCCAGCAGCTTTCGGGGTTTAAACTATGGCTACACCTTC	CASSFRGLNYGYTF
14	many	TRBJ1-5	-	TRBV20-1	TGCAGTGCTAGGCTGGGGAATAGCAATCAGCCCCAGCATTTT	CSARLGNSNQPQHF